Detailed here is one TCR beta chain. Libraries were prepared by immunoSEQ multiplex PCR; TCRdb keeps only in-frame clonotypes and omits some of them. The sample holds around 2.1 million clones, 90% to 97% seen once. This entry comes from a study of shared clonotypes between healthy human individuals. Looked up from germline, CDR1 is MNHNS and CDR2 is SASEGT. CDR3 size: 14 residues. Trimming took 7 bases from V and 4 from J; bases not matched to a gene: 6. The receptor was derived from a man younger than 35 in good health. The source material was naive CD4+ T cells sorted from blood. The subset denotes: CD45RA+ positively selected. The chain couples TRBV6-1 to TRBJ2-7, with 11 bases matching TRBD1. The CDR3 DNA reads as TGTGCCAGCAACCGAGGACAGGGGGCTTACGAGCAGTACTTC. It encodes CASNRGQGAYEQYF.